What follows is one T cell receptor (beta chain) and its context. This sample is drawn from a study of blood T cell repertoires in COVID-19. Study-level information: From T cells, B-cell-depleted T cells, or PBMCs came the material, which was cDNA or gDNA.

CDR1 and CDR2 from the germline V gene are MDHEN and SYDVKM. The J segment lost 7 bases and the V segment lost 6 bases, leaving 2 bases of the junction unmatched. The length of the CDR3 is 11 residues. Using immunoSEQ multiplex PCR, the repertoire was profiled, and TCRdb retains in-frame clones only, with some absent. Of around 71,000 clones listed, around 83% were seen once; the top ten hold roughly 27%. The chain has TRBV28 and TRBJ1-1; TRBD1 matches 7 bases. The TCR comes from a man aged 70-80 years with acute or convalescent COVID-19. The specimen was peripheral blood. CDR3 coding DNA: TGTGCCAGCAGACAGGGGTTTGAAGCTTTCTTT. Amino acids: CASRQGFEAFF.